This entry concerns a single T cell receptor (beta chain). This CDR3 is 18 amino acids long. Trimming left V 3 bases short and J 0 bases short, with 22 bases between. Germline V CDR1 and CDR2: SGHRS, YFSETQ. This sample was taken from a study of blood T cell repertoires in COVID-19. Study-level background: Acute and convalescent COVID-19 specimens originated in the United States, Italy and Spain.

Clones were sequenced by immunoSEQ multiplex PCR, and TCRdb holds only the in-frame ones, with some missing. The data show about 250,000 clones, more than 70% seen once. Sequencing was performed on peripheral blood. This clonotype was sampled from a man between 35 and 55 years old with active or convalescent COVID-19. The chain recombines TRBV5-1 with TRBJ2-7; possibly TRBD2 for D (6 bases). CDR3 bases: TGCGCCAGCAGCTCCCACCCTGAGGGAGCGGGCCTCTCCTACGAGCAGTACTTC. Amino acid sequence: CASSSHPEGAGLSYEQYF.